The following is a TCR beta chain sequence with its context. The record originates from a study of blood T cell repertoires in COVID-19. Study-wide background: Sites across the United States, Italy and Spain contributed samples from acute and convalescent COVID-19. From T cells, B-cell-depleted T cells, or PBMCs came the material, which was cDNA or gDNA.

Per the authors' pipeline: Scientists estimated how many nucleated cells there were by amplifying reference gene primers. TCRdb's copy holds only in-frame clones and misses some; the assay was immunoSEQ multiplex PCR. V and J calls and clone size come straight from that table; D and trimming were deduced from the DNA. The data contain some 240,000 clones, about 80% of them singletons. The clonotype comes from a woman of 80 years or more with acute or convalescent COVID-19. The sequenced sample was peripheral blood.

The CDR3 here is CASTSIGHRDSYDYGYTF. The CDR3 DNA reads as TGTGCCAGCACCTCCATAGGCCACCGGGACAGCTATGACTATGGCTACACCTTC. This chain uses TRBV28 with TRBJ1-2; TRBD1 agrees at 7 bases. Germline CDR1 and CDR2: MDHEN and SYDVKM. Trimming cost V 7 bases and J 3 bases; bases outside gene matches: 20. There are 18 residues in the CDR3.